This T cell receptor (beta chain) was sequenced during a study of blood T cell repertoires in COVID-19. The protocol was immunoSEQ multiplex PCR, while the TCRdb copy is restricted to in-frame clones and leaves out a portion. The sample includes 160,000 or so clones, roughly 80% of them seen just once. What the recovered Cohort 3 donors had was two negative PCRs, clearance, or symptom resolution. With 1 base removed from V and 5 bases from J, the gap between germline ends came to 20 bases. This CDR3 has 17 amino acids. The germline V gene encodes CDR1 KGHSH and CDR2 LQKENI. The sequence derives from a woman between 45 and 65 years old who had recovered from COVID-19. The rearrangement joins TRBV18 to TRBJ1-1; perhaps TRBD1 as D (5 bases). Sequenced material: PBMCs or T cells enriched from blood (not recorded which). The CDR3 sequence: CASSPRVLKTDGTEAFF. The CDR3 DNA reads as TGTGCCAGCTCACCACGAGTTCTGAAGACAGACGGGACTGAAGCTTTCTTT.